This passage covers 21 T cell receptor beta chains from one sample sequenced in a study of tumor-infiltrating lymphocytes in primary liver carcinoma. Starting material for RNA and DNA co-extraction consisted of about 20-32 mg of unsorted bulk tissue. The investigators made TCR beta cDNA from 400 to 500 ng total RNA, using a constant-region primer. Generation of the TCR beta libraries relied on three nested multiplex PCR rounds using slightly modified ARM-PCR. TRBV1-TRBV30 forward primers paired with a C-beta reverse primer drove the first two PCR rounds, roughly 9 cycles each. TCRdb re-derived calls from the multiplex PCR reads in MiXCR, one entry per CDR3 protein. The sample shows about 43,000 distinct CDR3 sequences, around 70% of them seen only once. The sample taken for sequencing was liver tumor tissue from sampling region 2. Subset reported: tumor region T2, inferior pole. These receptor sequences come from a man aged 40-49 years with primary liver carcinoma and hepatitis B virus infection.

With respect to this clonotype: This is likely a read error, given that the CDR3 carries no conserved phenylalanine or tryptophan at its end. This chain's CDR3 is CARSLDLGTYNEQFL. CDR3 nucleotides: TGTGCCAGAAGCTTAGATCTGGGGACTTACAATGAGCAGTTCTTA. J is TRBJ2-1 and V is TRBV11-2; D possibly corresponds to TRBD2 (6 bases). The CDR3 has 15 residues. CDR1 SGHAT and CDR2 FQNNGV come from the germline V gene.

This clonotype was seen many times. The gene calls are TRBV5-4 and TRBJ2-2; D may be TRBD1 (6 bases). This CDR3 has 15 amino acids. Looked up from germline, CDR1 is SGHNT and CDR2 is YYREEE (reference sequence). Trimming shortened V by 4 bases and J by 0 bases, and 10 bases separated the two germline ends. In nucleotides, the CDR3 is TGTGCCAGCAGCCCGGGACAAGCGAACACCGGGGAGCTGTTTTTT. It encodes CASSPGQANTGELFF.

This clonotype was detected many times. This sequence joins TRBV19 and TRBJ1-3, with 7 bases matching TRBD1. CDR3 length: 16 residues. The germline V gene has CDR1 LNHDA and CDR2 SQIVND (reference sequence). Unmatched junction bases numbered 9, after V lost 7 bases and J lost 0 bases. The DNA of the CDR3 is TGTGCCAGTACCTCTCAAGGACAGGTCTCTGGAAACACCATATATTTT. Its translation is CASTSQGQVSGNTIYF.

The chain carries TRBV29-1 and TRBJ2-1, with 10 bases fitting TRBD2. Germline CDR1 and CDR2: SQVTM and ANQGSEA. The V and J ends lost 8 bases and 9 bases, in that order; junction bases with no gene match: 16. The CDR3 is 15 amino acids. The CDR3 nucleotides are TGCAGCATTGGTCTTCTAGCGGGGGTAATCGCTGAGCAGTTCTTC. It specifies CSIGLLAGVIAEQFF.

Regarding this clonotype: The junction and the germline gene differ at one end; a read error may be behind it. The V call is TRBV6-6, the J call TRBJ1-1, with a tentative D call TRBD1 (6 bases). Germline CDR1 is MNHNY and CDR2 is SVGAGI (reference sequence). The CDR3 totals 15 residues. CDR3 region: CTSSIPSARDTEAFF. CDR3 DNA sequence: TGTACCAGCAGTATTCCGTCGGCGCGGGACACTGAAGCTTTCTTC.

This clonotype was seen repeatedly, ten times or more. The chain recombines TRBV28 with TRBJ2-3; D might be TRBD1 (5 bases). Deletions cut 5 bases from V and 0 bases from J, with 9 bases between. Per the germline V gene, CDR1 is MDHEN and CDR2 is SYDVKM. This CDR3 is built from 14 residues. CDR3 residues: CASSQGGSTDTQYF. The CDR3 DNA reads as TGTGCCAGCAGTCAGGGTGGTAGCACAGATACGCAGTATTTT.

As concerns this clonotype: The junction differs from germline at one of its ends, possibly a read error. The rearrangement joins TRBV6-2 or TRBV6-3 to TRBJ1-1, with D possibly TRBD1 on 5 matching bases. The CDR3 has 14 amino acids. The germline V gene has CDR1 MNHEY and CDR2 SVGEGT. The CDR3 sequence is CASSYQGAGTEAFF. The DNA of the CDR3 is TGTGCCAGTAGTTACCAGGGAGCTGGCACTGAAGCTTTCTTT.

This clonotype was recorded once. Relative to the germline gene, one junction end is altered; a read error may explain this. The V and J genes are TRBV11-2 and TRBJ2-5; D remains unclear. The CDR3 covers 11 residues. Germline values: CDR1 SGHAT, CDR2 FQNNGV. This CDR3 reads CARSFEQTHYF. The CDR3 DNA sequence: TGTGCCAGAAGCTTCGAGCAGACCCATTACTTC.

This clonotype occurred once. The junction departs from the called germline gene at one end, perhaps through a read error. This chain links TRBV29-1 with TRBJ2-4, with a tentative D call TRBD2 (5 bases). Germline CDR1 is SQVTM and CDR2 is ANQGSEA. The CDR3 runs 15 residues. CDR3 amino acids: CSVEDVRLAKNIQYF. The DNA for the CDR3 is TGCAGCGTTGAAGATGTACGGCTAGCCAAAAACATACAGTATTTC. The full variable domain, rest sourced from reference TRBV29-1 and TRBJ2-4, is SAVISQKPSRDICQRGTSLTIQCQVDSQVTMMFWYRQQPGQSLTLIATANQGSEATYESGFVIDKFPISRPNLTFSTLTVSNMSPEDSSIYLCSVEDVRLAKNIQYFGAGTRLSVL.

Turning to this clonotype: Given the absence of the conserved phenylalanine or tryptophan at the CDR3 end, a read error is likely. The limits of the CDR3 on the DNA are not certain, so only TCRdb's listed CDR3 is given. The chain recombines TRBV11-3 with TRBJ2-7. The CDR3 comprises 13 residues, both ends counted. Germline V lookup: CDR1 SGHNT, CDR2 YENEEA. The CDR3 is CASSLGASNEQYL.

On this clonotype: An end of the junction differs from the germline gene, which may be a read error. The genes are TRBV28 and TRBJ2-7; D not resolved. This CDR3 spans 13 amino acids. Germline loops: CDR1 MDHEN, CDR2 SYDVKM. CDR3 nucleotide sequence: TGTACCAGCAGTTCGTCATCAAACTACGACCAGTACTTC. Translating it yields CTSSSSSNYDQYF.

This clonotype has just one count. Lacking the conserved final phenylalanine or tryptophan, this CDR3 likely reflects a read error. The chain is built from TRBV11-2 and TRBJ2-6; 8 nucleotides match TRBD1. Germline lookup yields CDR1 SGHAT and CDR2 FQNNGV. The CDR3 totals 21 residues. Here the CDR3 reads CASSMGGDRGIYLSGAKVLTL. Written as DNA, the CDR3 is TGTGCCAGCAGCATGGGGGGAGACAGGGGCATTTACCTCTCTGGGGCCAAGGTCCTGACTTTG.

Details on this clonotype: A much larger clone differs from this one at a single base, so this may be a read error. The chain employs TRBV7-9 and TRBJ2-2; D remains ambiguous. CDR3 length: 11 residues. Germline loops: CDR1 SEHNR, CDR2 FQNEAQ (reference sequence). The DNA of the CDR3 is TGTGCCAGCAGCATAGCCGGGGAGCTGTTTTTT. This encodes CASSIAGELFF.

As to this clonotype: The junction and the germline gene differ at one end; a read error may be behind it. The genes are TRBV11-2 and TRBJ2-7, with TRBD1 as a possible D gene (5 bases). The CDR3 consists of 14 residues. Germline CDR1 and CDR2: SGHAT and FQNNGV. The CDR3 loop reads CASSSNRNSYEQHF. Here the CDR3 DNA reads TGCGCCAGCAGCTCTAACAGGAACTCATACGAGCAGCACTTC. Using reference TRBV11-2 and TRBJ2-7 for the parts outside the CDR3, the full variable domain is EAGVAQSPRYKIIEKRQSVAFWCNPISGHATLYWYQQILGQGPKLLIQFQNNGVVDDSQLPKDRFSAERLKGVDSTLKIQPAKLEDSAVYLCASSSNRNSYEQHFGPGTRLTVT.

This clonotype was counted once. This clone may be a read error of a much larger clone one base away. V gene TRBV7-3 combines with J gene TRBJ2-5, with unresolved D. The CDR3 extends over 16 amino acids. V lost 0 bases and J 1 base, leaving 12 bases between the germline ends. Germline V gene data show CDR1 as SGHTA and CDR2 as FQGTGA. The CDR3 coding sequence is TGTGCCAGCAGCTTAACTGAGAGCTCCCTCCAAGAGACCCAGTACTTC. Amino acid sequence: CASSLTESSLQETQYF.

A note on this clonotype: The junction does not match germline at one end; this may be a read error. V usage is TRBV4-3 and J usage is TRBJ2-3; 7 nucleotides align to TRBD1. CDR1 LGHNA and CDR2 YSLEER come from the germline V gene. The length of the CDR3 is 20 residues. CDR3 sequence (DNA): TGCGCCAGCAGCCAAGATTCCCTGTCGGGCGGAACAGGGGTCAGAGATACTCAGTATTTT. It encodes CASSQDSLSGGTGVRDTQYF.

On this clonotype itself: The CDR3 ends on some other residue instead of the conserved phenylalanine or tryptophan, so this is likely a read error. The chain links TRBV7-9 to TRBJ1-1; 8 bases map to TRBD1. There are 15 residues in the CDR3. Germline V CDR1 and CDR2: SEHNR, FQNEAQ (reference sequence). The CDR3 protein is CDSSQAGGSNTEAFL. The CDR3 region has the DNA TGTGACAGCAGCCAAGCAGGGGGCTCTAACACTGAAGCTTTCTTG.

This clonotype was seen ten or more times. A much larger clone lies a single base off, so this may be a read error. This chain links TRBV5-6 with TRBJ1-1; D not certain. Germline assignment: CDR1 SGHDT and CDR2 YYEEEE. The CDR3 is 14 residues long. Trimming took off 0 bases at V and 1 base at J, with 7 bases between the two ends. The CDR3 nucleotides read TGTGCCAGCAGCTTGGCAGGCAGGAACACTGAAGCTTTCTTT. Translation: CASSLAGRNTEAFF.

To note about this clonotype: At one end, the junction sequence differs from germline, possibly due to a read error. The chain employs TRBV11-3 and TRBJ1-5, with TRBD1 as a possible D gene (5 bases). The germline V gene encodes CDR1 SGHNT and CDR2 YENEEA. There are 15 residues in the CDR3. DNA of the CDR3: TGTACCAGCAGCTTAGATCTGGGGGTGCCTCAGCCCCAACATTTT. Translated: CTSSLDLGVPQPQHF.

About this clonotype itself: A junction end diverges from the germline sequence, so it may reflect a read error. This chain connects TRBV12-3 or TRBV12-4 to TRBJ2-6; TRBD2 is a possible D gene (6 bases). The CDR3 sequence is 21 residues long. DNA for the CDR3: TGTGCCAGCAGTCGGAGCCGACTAGTCCCCGGTCGGGCCTCTGGGGCTAACGTCCCGACTTTC. This translates into CASSRSRLVPGRASGANVPTF.

With respect to this clonotype: A read error may account for a junction end that differs from germline. V and J are TRBV11-3 and TRBJ2-1; D uncertain. This CDR3 region has 14 residues. CDR1 and CDR2 from the germline V gene are SGHNT and YENEEA. The CDR3 DNA is TGTGCCAGCAGCTTAGGCCTCTCGAACGATGTGCAGCTCTTC. Translation gives CASSLGLSNDVQLF.